This T cell receptor (beta chain) was captured in a study of Ad26.COV2.S vaccination and SARS-CoV-2 variants. At the level of the study: Donor was in the COV1001 Ad26.COV2.S trial arm. Administration of Ad26.COV2.S was intramuscular, either once or twice 56 days apart. Study conclusions and caveats: Spike-specific TCR breadth in vaccine recipients exceeded that seen in placebo recipients.

Regarding treatment: approximately 18 received Ad26.COV2.S at low or high dose, single or two shots; 5 received placebo; per-sample allocation not given. It was on day 63 after the first vaccine or placebo injection that samples were taken. Germline loops: CDR1 SNHLY, CDR2 FYNNEI. CDR3 length equals 14 residues. V lost 6 bases to trimming and J lost 2 bases, with 8 bases between them. Clones were read by immunoSEQ multiplex PCR, and TCRdb kept only the in-frame ones, dropping some. The sample shows over 400,000 clones, approximately 90% of them seen only once. Turning to this clone: The antigen remains undetermined.

This clonotype was obtained from a person between 18 and 65 years old who received the Ad26.COV2.S COVID-19 vaccine or a placebo. V usage is TRBV2 and J usage is TRBJ2-6; D call uncertain. The sample here was peripheral blood, taken in a trial of Ad26.COV2.S vaccine versus placebo. The chain's CDR3 is CASSLLAGANVLTF. In DNA, the CDR3 is TGTGCCAGCAGCCTGTTAGCTGGGGCCAACGTCCTGACTTTC.